A single sample is the source of the 3 T cell receptor beta chains below, sequenced in a study of Graves' ophthalmopathy and Graves' hyperthyroidism. As the template, RNA transcripts were used to amplify TCR beta CDR3 regions. First-round RT-PCR used HTBI primers; second-round multiplex PCR followed. Using its own MiXCR run on the multiplex PCR reads, TCRdb lists one record per CDR3 protein. Of just over 600,000 distinct CDR3 sequences in the sample, 22% were seen once. The sequenced material came from peripheral blood. All receptors come from a woman aged 18-35 years with stable Graves' hyperthyroidism. Some clones in this sample may be carry-over from other donors' samples.

This clonotype was observed many times. The chain couples TRBV11-2 to TRBJ2-5, with D perhaps matching TRBD1 (6 bases). The CDR3 spans 14 residues. Trimming pared 2 bases from V and 4 bases from J, leaving 11 bases between. Germline V gene lookup returns CDR1 SGHAT and CDR2 FQNNGV. The CDR3 sequence: CASSLNMGAETQYF. The CDR3 DNA follows: TGTGCCAGCAGCTTAAACATGGGGGCAGAGACCCAGTACTTC.

This clonotype was recorded a few times. J is TRBJ2-2 and V is TRBV24-1; 7 nucleotides align to TRBD2. This CDR3 region has 15 residues. Germline CDR1 and CDR2: KGHDR and SFDVKD. V trimming: 12 bases; J trimming: 7 bases; junction bases outside the gene matches: 16. The CDR3 bases are TGTGCCCCGCTCCCGGGGAGGGAATTGGTCGGGGAGCTGTTTTTT. Its protein product is CAPLPGRELVGELFF.

This clonotype appeared many times. V and J are TRBV2 and TRBJ1-1, with D possibly matching TRBD1 (5 bases). CDR3 length: 12 amino acids. The germline V gene has CDR1 SNHLY and CDR2 FYNNEI. V was pared by 5 bases and J by 7 bases, with 11 bases between. The CDR3 region is CASSWTSNEAFF. In DNA form, the CDR3 reads TGTGCCAGCAGTTGGACATCGAATGAAGCTTTCTTT.